This entry lists 4 T cell receptor beta chains sequenced from one sample in a study of CD4 T cells in relation to SARS-CoV-2 and coronaviruses. CD4+ T cells from unexposed donors were obtained before the COVID-19 pandemic (2011-2018). The assay was immunoSEQ multiplex PCR, and TCRdb's table has in-frame clones only and misses some. Among approximately 64,000 clones listed, about 94% were seen once. Sequencing was performed on naive CD4+ T cells from PBMCs. Subset meaning: naive CD4+ T cells isolated by negative enrichment. The receptors derive from a human donor in good health.

The chain is built from TRBV15 and TRBJ1-5; D unclear. This CDR3 has 16 residues. Trimming removed 0 bases at V and 2 bases at J, with 11 bases between. Germline-derived CDR1 and CDR2 are LNHNV and YYDKDF (reference sequence). The CDR3 protein is CATSREAGFGNQPQHF. CDR3 DNA: TGTGCCACCAGCAGAGAGGCGGGGTTCGGCAATCAGCCCCAGCATTTT.

The chain uses TRBV6-6 and TRBJ1-5, with D possibly TRBD1 on 5 matching bases. The CDR3 is made up of 13 amino acids. The ends were cut back, 6 bases at V and 1 base at J, with 7 bases in the middle. In germline, CDR1 is MNHNY, CDR2 SVGAGI (reference sequence). CDR3 in DNA: TGTGCCAGCAGCTCAGGGAGCAATCAGCCCCAGCATTTT. Protein sequence: CASSSGSNQPQHF.

This sequence joins TRBV28 and TRBJ2-7; 10 bases fit TRBD2. Per germline, CDR1 MDHEN and CDR2 SYDVKM. This CDR3 is built from 16 residues. J gave up 9 bases and V 5 bases, and 16 bases lay outside the gene matches. DNA for the CDR3: TGTGCCAGCAGTACTGCCTCGACTAGCGGGTTAAGGATGCAGTACTTC. It codes for CASSTASTSGLRMQYF.

The V and J genes are TRBV29-1 and TRBJ2-6; no definite D call. V dropped 5 bases and J dropped 3 bases, with 14 bases sitting between them. The CDR3 sequence is 15 residues long. Germline CDR1 SQVTM, CDR2 ANQGSEA. CDR3 amino acids: CSVTLPGHGANVLTF. Here the CDR3 DNA reads TGCAGCGTTACACTCCCAGGCCATGGGGCCAACGTCCTGACTTTC.